This TCR beta chain originates from a study of radiotherapy plus CTLA-4 blockade in lung cancer. The CDR3 is made up of 15 amino acids. Germline V gene lookup returns CDR1 LGHNA and CDR2 YSLEER. V lost 0 bases, J lost 7 bases, and 10 bases lay in between. Clones were sequenced by immunoSEQ multiplex PCR, and TCRdb holds only the in-frame ones, with some missing. Seen here are some 110,000 clones, more than 75% observed once, and the top ten hold roughly 3.1%. Study-level results: Best predicting response, reportedly, were early blood T cell clone dynamics, with interferon-beta.

This clone was counted a few times. Its matching antigen is unknown. This chain joins TRBV4-3 and TRBJ1-6; D is uncertain. This TCR came from a human donor with non-small cell lung cancer that progressed on radiotherapy plus ipilimumab. Some clones in this sample may be carry-over from other donors' samples. The sequencing here drew on peripheral blood, taken from a patient treated with radiotherapy plus ipilimumab. DNA of the CDR3: TGCGCCAGCAGCCAAGATGGGCATGAGAATTCACCCCTCCACTTT. It codes for CASSQDGHENSPLHF.